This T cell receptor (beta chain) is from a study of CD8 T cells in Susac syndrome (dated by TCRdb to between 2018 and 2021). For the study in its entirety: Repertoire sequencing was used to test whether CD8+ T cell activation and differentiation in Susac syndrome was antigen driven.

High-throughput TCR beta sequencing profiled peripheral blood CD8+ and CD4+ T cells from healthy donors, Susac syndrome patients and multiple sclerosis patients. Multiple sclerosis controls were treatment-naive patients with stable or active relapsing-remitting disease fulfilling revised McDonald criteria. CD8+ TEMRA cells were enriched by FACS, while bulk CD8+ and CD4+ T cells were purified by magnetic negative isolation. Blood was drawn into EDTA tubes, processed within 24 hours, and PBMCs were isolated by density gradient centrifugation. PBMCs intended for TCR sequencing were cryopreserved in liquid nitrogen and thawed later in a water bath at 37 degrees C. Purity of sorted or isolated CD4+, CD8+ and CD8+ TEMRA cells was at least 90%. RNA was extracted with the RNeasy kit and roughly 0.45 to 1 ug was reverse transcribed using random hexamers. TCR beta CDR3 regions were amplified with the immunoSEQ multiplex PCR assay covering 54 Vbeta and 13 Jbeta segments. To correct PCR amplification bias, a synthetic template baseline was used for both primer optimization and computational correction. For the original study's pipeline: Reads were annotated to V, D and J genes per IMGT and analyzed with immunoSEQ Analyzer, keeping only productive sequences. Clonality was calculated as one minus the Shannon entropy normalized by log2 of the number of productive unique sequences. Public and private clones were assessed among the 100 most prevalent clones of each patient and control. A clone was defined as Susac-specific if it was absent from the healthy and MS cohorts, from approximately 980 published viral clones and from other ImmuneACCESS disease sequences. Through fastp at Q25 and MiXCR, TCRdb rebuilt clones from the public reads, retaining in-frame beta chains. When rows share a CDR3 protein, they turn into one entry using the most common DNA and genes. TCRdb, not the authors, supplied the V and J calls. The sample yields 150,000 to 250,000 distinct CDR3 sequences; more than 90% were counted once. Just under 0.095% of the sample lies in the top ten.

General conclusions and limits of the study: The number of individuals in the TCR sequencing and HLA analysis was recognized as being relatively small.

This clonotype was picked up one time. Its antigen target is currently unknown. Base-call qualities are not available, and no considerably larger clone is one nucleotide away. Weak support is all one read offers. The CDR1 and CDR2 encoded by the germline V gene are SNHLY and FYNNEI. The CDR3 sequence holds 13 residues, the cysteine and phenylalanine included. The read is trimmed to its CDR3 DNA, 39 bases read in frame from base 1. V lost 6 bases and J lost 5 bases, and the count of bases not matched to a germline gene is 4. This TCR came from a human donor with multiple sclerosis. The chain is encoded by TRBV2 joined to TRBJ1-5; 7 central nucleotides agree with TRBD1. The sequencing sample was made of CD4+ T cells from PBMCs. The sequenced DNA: TGTGCCAGCAGGCCGACAGGGCATCAGCCCCAGCATTTT. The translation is CASRPTGHQPQHF.